The subject of this entry is one T cell receptor beta chain. This record belongs to a study of shared clonotypes between healthy human individuals. V was pared by 4 bases and J by 4 bases, with 12 bases of the junction left unmatched. Germline CDR1 is MDHEN and CDR2 is SYDVKM. The CDR3 consists of 16 residues. Sequencing used immunoSEQ multiplex PCR; TCRdb keeps in-frame clones, though not all of them. The sample has about 680,000 clones, 73% seen once. This chain connects TRBV28 to TRBJ1-2; 7 positions agree with TRBD1. The sample comprised memory CD4+ T cells sorted from blood. Regarding subset: CD45RA-negative fraction. This TCR was sampled from a woman aged 25 to 39 in good health. CDR3 sequence reads: CASSSSGQAMPYGYTF. Written as DNA, the CDR3 is TGTGCCAGCAGTTCATCCGGACAGGCGATGCCCTATGGCTACACCTTC.